This TCR beta chain derives from a study of blood T cell repertoires in COVID-19. Across the study: Donors in the United States, Italy and Spain gave samples during acute or convalescent COVID-19. T cells, B-cell-depleted T cells, or PBMCs provided the cDNA or gDNA that served as material.

Germline CDR1 and CDR2: SGHDT and YYEEEE. V gave up 2 bases and J gave up 1 base; unmatched junction bases: 5. The CDR3 sequence is 15 residues long. Source study methods: Estimation of nucleated cell counts was performed using reference gene primer amplification. The repertoire was sequenced with immunoSEQ multiplex PCR; TCRdb's copy has only in-frame clones and lacks some. V, J and clone size were drawn from that table, and D and trimming were deduced from the DNA. This sample carries around 50,000 clones, over 65% of them seen once, and the ten largest clones take less than 5.5%. The sequenced sample was peripheral blood. The clonotype comes from a human donor in a cohort sampled during active COVID-19. This sequence joins TRBV5-6 and TRBJ1-1; 7 bases align to TRBD1. The CDR3, as DNA: TGTGCCAGCAGCTTAGGGACAGTACCGAACACTGAAGCTTTCTTT. It specifies CASSLGTVPNTEAFF.